Shown below are 23 T cell receptor beta chains from a single sample sequenced in a study of T cell changes during pregnancy in multiple sclerosis. Sequenced by immunoSEQ multiplex PCR; TCRdb stores in-frame clones only, minus some. The table shows fewer than 60,000 clones, with approximately 91% occurring only once. Sample: peripheral blood, taken in the second trimester of pregnancy. These receptors originate from a female donor with multiple sclerosis, enrolled in a pregnancy study.

Only a few counts were recorded for this clone. The CDR3 DNA reads TGTGCCAGCAGTCTTCGACAGGGTGGGTACGAGCAGTACTTC. It is translated as CASSLRQGGYEQYF. J is TRBJ2-7 and V is TRBV6-5; 7 bases map to TRBD1. The trim removed 5 bases at V and 4 bases at J, leaving 8 bases unmatched. The germline V gene encodes CDR1 MNHEY and CDR2 SVGAGI. This CDR3 has 14 amino acids.

This clone appeared a single time. This chain links TRBV2 with TRBJ2-1, with 7 bases matching TRBD2. CDR1 is SNHLY, CDR2 FYNNEI, per germline. The CDR3 covers 17 residues. Germline trimming cut 5 bases from V and 0 bases from J; bases unmatched to any gene: 10. CDR3 coding DNA: TGTGCCAGCAGTTTTAGGGACGGGGGGAGCTCCTACAATGAGCAGTTCTTC. Encoded protein: CASSFRDGGSSYNEQFF.

The CDR3 sequence: CASSPQGGTQYF. The CDR3 region has the DNA TGTGCCAGCAGCCCGCAGGGAGGTACGCAGTATTTT. The chain has TRBV7-2 and TRBJ2-3, with a possible D match to TRBD2 (6 bases). Trimming stripped 5 bases from V and 8 bases from J, with 11 bases between. Germline CDR1 SGHTA, CDR2 FQGNSA. The CDR3 runs 12 residues.

This clone was detected only a few times. The CDR3, as DNA: TGTGCCAGCAGCTTAACCGGGACAGTCTACGGCTACACCTTC. It specifies CASSLTGTVYGYTF. This chain connects TRBV7-9 to TRBJ1-2, with 7 positions matching TRBD1. The CDR3 is 14 residues long. Germline CDR1 is SEHNR and CDR2 is FQNEAQ (reference sequence). Trimming removed 2 bases from V and 8 bases from J; junction bases left unmatched: 8.

This clone was detected once. The chain combines TRBV5-6 with TRBJ1-6; 7 bases line up with TRBD1. The CDR3 is 16 residues long. Germline V CDR1 and CDR2: SGHDT, YYEEEE. Losses at the gene ends were 1 base for V and 9 bases for J; bases not matched to a gene: 10. The CDR3 coding sequence is TGTGCCAGCAGCTTGCGGTGGACAGGAGACGGTTCACCCCTCCACTTT. Amino acid sequence: CASSLRWTGDGSPLHF.

This clone was detected only once. This chain links TRBV30 with TRBJ2-1; TRBD1 is a possible D gene (6 bases). CDR1 and CDR2 from the germline V gene are GTSNPN and SVGIG (reference sequence). The ends were cut back, 3 bases at V and 9 bases at J, with 21 bases in the middle. This CDR3 comprises 15 residues. The CDR3 here is CAWSTKGDGFGEQFF. CDR3 DNA: TGTGCCTGGAGCACGAAGGGGGACGGTTTCGGTGAGCAGTTCTTC.

This chain uses TRBV29-1 with TRBJ1-2, with 7 bases lining up with TRBD1. Unmatched junction bases numbered 4, after V lost 7 bases and J lost 2 bases. CDR1 and CDR2 from the germline V gene are SQVTM and ANQGSEA. The CDR3 spans 12 residues. CDR3 protein: CSAWDRNYGYTF. The CDR3 coding sequence is TGCAGCGCCTGGGACAGAAACTATGGCTACACCTTC.

The gene calls are TRBV19 and TRBJ1-1; 9 nucleotides align to TRBD1. The CDR3 is 14 amino acids. The junction had 5 bases not matched to a gene; V was cut back by 7 bases and J by 2 bases. Germline loops: CDR1 LNHDA, CDR2 SQIVND (reference sequence). In nucleotides, the CDR3 is TGTGCCAGTAAGGGGACAGGGACTAACACTGAAGCTTTCTTT. It is translated as CASKGTGTNTEAFF.

The chain couples TRBV5-4 to TRBJ1-6; D not certain. V lost 5 bases, J lost 1 base, and 7 bases lay in between. Germline V CDR1 and CDR2: SGHNT, YYREEE (reference sequence). The CDR3 is 14 amino acids. This CDR3 is CASREGSYNSPLHF. As DNA, the CDR3 is TGTGCCAGCAGGGAGGGTTCCTATAATTCACCCCTCCACTTT.

The chain employs TRBV2 and TRBJ2-5, with D unresolved. Trimming removed 0 bases at V and 2 bases at J, with 7 bases between. CDR3 length: 14 residues. Germline CDR1 is SNHLY and CDR2 is FYNNEI. The CDR3 region is CASSEAAFQETQYF. The CDR3 nucleotides are TGTGCCAGCAGTGAAGCAGCCTTTCAAGAGACCCAGTACTTC.

This CDR3 is CASRSGGTEAFF. DNA of the CDR3: TGTGCCAGCAGATCAGGGGGCACTGAAGCTTTCTTT. V and J are TRBV2 and TRBJ1-1; 7 bases align to TRBD1. Germline CDR1 reads SNHLY; CDR2 reads FYNNEI. The CDR3 totals 12 residues. The J segment lost 4 bases and the V segment lost 6 bases, leaving 2 bases of the junction unmatched.

The rearrangement links TRBV27 to TRBJ1-2, with 10 nucleotides matching TRBD1. There are 14 residues in the CDR3. Germline V gene lookup returns CDR1 MNHEY and CDR2 SMNVEV (reference sequence). The J segment lost 5 bases and the V segment lost 7 bases, leaving 7 bases of the junction unmatched. CDR3 nucleotides: TGTGCCAGCACCCGGACAGGGGGTGATTATGGCTACACCTTC. This gives the protein CASTRTGGDYGYTF.

This chain connects TRBV6-5 to TRBJ1-2; tentatively, D is TRBD1 (5 bases). Trimming took 2 bases from V and 7 from J, leaving 5 bases between them. This CDR3 spans 11 amino acids. The germline V gene has CDR1 MNHEY and CDR2 SVGAGI. The CDR3 region has the DNA TGTGCCAGCAGTTACAGGGGTGGCTACACCTTC. This sequence encodes CASSYRGGYTF.

This clone was seen only once. The gene calls are TRBV4-1 and TRBJ1-1; D is possibly TRBD1 (6 bases). CDR1 is MGHRA and CDR2 is YSYEKL in the germline V gene. The CDR3 totals 14 residues. V shed 2 bases and J shed 8 bases, with 15 bases lying between them. CDR3 DNA: TGCGCCAGCAGCCAACGGTCAGGGGCGGACGAAGCTTTCTTT. This sequence encodes CASSQRSGADEAFF.

Only a few counts were recorded for this clone. This rearrangement joins TRBV2 to TRBJ1-1; tentative D call: TRBD1 (5 bases). The CDR3 extends over 10 amino acids. V was clipped by 6 bases and J by 11 bases, with 10 bases between them. CDR1 is SNHLY, CDR2 FYNNEI, per germline. The CDR3 is CASRQNRAFF. The CDR3 nucleotides are TGTGCCAGCAGACAGAACAGGGCTTTCTTT.

V usage is TRBV10-3 and J usage is TRBJ2-1; a possible D gene is TRBD2 (7 bases). V was cut by 3 bases and J by 6 bases, with 12 bases left in between. The CDR3 loop spans 14 amino acids. The germline V gene encodes CDR1 ENHRY and CDR2 SYGVKD. The CDR3 region is CAISDGGLGNEQFF. The DNA for the CDR3 is TGTGCCATCAGTGACGGGGGGCTGGGCAATGAGCAGTTCTTC.

The chain uses TRBV6-1 and TRBJ2-5, with D possibly matching TRBD1 (7 bases). Trimming cost V 7 bases and J 4 bases, with 13 bases left between them. The germline CDR1 and CDR2 sequences are MNHNS and SASEGT. This CDR3 region has 13 residues. The CDR3 reads CASTRQGGETQYF. Here the CDR3 DNA reads TGTGCCAGCACGCGACAGGGAGGAGAGACCCAGTACTTC.

The rearrangement uses TRBV19 and TRBJ1-6, with unresolved D. V dropped 10 bases and J dropped 0 bases, with 7 bases sitting between them. Germline values: CDR1 LNHDA, CDR2 SQIVND (reference sequence). This CDR3 region has 13 residues. The CDR3 DNA sequence: TGTGCCACTAAAAGCTCCTATAATTCACCCCTCCACTTT. Translated: CATKSSYNSPLHF.

V usage is TRBV7-2 and J usage is TRBJ1-2, with 12 bases identical to TRBD1. The CDR3 runs 15 residues. V shed 6 bases and J 4 bases; nucleotides not matched to a gene: 6. Germline values: CDR1 SGHTA, CDR2 FQGNSA. CDR3 sequence: CASRGQGATFYGYTF. The CDR3 DNA is TGTGCCAGCAGGGGACAGGGGGCAACGTTCTATGGCTACACCTTC.

The chain carries TRBV2 and TRBJ2-5, with a possible D match to TRBD2 (5 bases). The CDR3 totals 12 residues. V was shortened by 6 bases and J by 9 bases, with 14 bases between the two germline ends. CDR1 is SNHLY, CDR2 FYNNEI, per germline. The CDR3 nucleotides are TGTGCCAGCAGACTTGACTCGCGGGCCCAGTACTTC. This sequence encodes CASRLDSRAQYF. The whole variable domain, filled in from reference TRBV2 and TRBJ2-5, reads EPEVTQTPSHQVTQMGQEVILRCVPISNHLYFYWYRQILGQKVEFLVSFYNNEISEKSEIFDDQFSVERPDGSNFTLKIRSTKLEDSAMYFCASRLDSRAQYFGPGTRLLVL.

This clone was recorded only once. This chain joins TRBV7-6 and TRBJ2-1; D gene ambiguous. Germline values: CDR1 SGHVS, CDR2 FNYEAQ. The CDR3 totals 13 residues. The V gene lost 2 bases and the J gene lost 9 bases, with 11 bases spanning the gap. The CDR3 protein is CASSLLGLSEQFF. The CDR3 DNA reads TGTGCCAGCAGCTTATTGGGCCTCAGTGAGCAGTTCTTC.

This sequence joins TRBV4-1 and TRBJ1-6; 9 nucleotides agree with TRBD1. The CDR3 is made up of 17 amino acids. The trim removed 4 bases at V and 0 bases at J, leaving 4 bases unmatched. Germline CDR1 reads MGHRA; CDR2 reads YSYEKL. This CDR3 reads CASSRDRESSYNSPLHF. The CDR3 DNA sequence: TGCGCCAGCAGCCGGGACAGGGAAAGCTCCTATAATTCACCCCTCCACTTT.

The chain uses TRBV5-3 and TRBJ2-1; D ambiguous. TRBV5-3 is filed as an ORF, its function uncertain. The CDR3 is 15 residues long. V shed 3 bases and J shed 0 bases, with 10 bases lying between them. The CDR3, as DNA: TGTGCCAGAAGCTCTCCTCTTAGCTCCTACAATGAGCAGTTCTTC. It is translated as CARSSPLSSYNEQFF.